The next 9 T cell receptor beta chains were all read from a single sample in a study of blood T cell repertoires in COVID-19. Libraries were prepared by immunoSEQ multiplex PCR; TCRdb keeps only in-frame clonotypes and omits some of them. The data contain 250,000 to 350,000 clones, more than 75% of them singletons. The specimen sequenced was PBMCs or T cells enriched from blood (not recorded which). The receptors were sampled from a woman younger than 45 who had recovered from COVID-19.

The chain combines TRBV12-3 or TRBV12-4 with TRBJ2-1; 8 positions match TRBD1. Losses at the gene ends were 6 bases for V and 6 bases for J; bases not matched to a gene: 4. The CDR3 is made up of 13 amino acids. In DNA form, the CDR3 reads TGTGCCAGCAGCCCCCAGGGGGCCAATGAGCAGTTCTTC. This codes for CASSPQGANEQFF.

This sequence joins TRBV29-1 and TRBJ1-2; possibly TRBD1 for D (6 bases). Trimming shortened V by 6 bases and J by 3 bases, and 14 bases separated the two germline ends. Germline values: CDR1 SQVTM, CDR2 ANQGSEA. The CDR3 totals 13 residues. CDR3 region: CSVTQGPDYGYTF. The CDR3 DNA reads TGCAGCGTGACACAGGGACCCGACTATGGCTACACCTTC.

This clone was observed once. The rearrangement links TRBV4-1 to TRBJ2-7, with TRBD1 as a possible D gene (5 bases). CDR1 is MGHRA, CDR2 YSYEKL, per germline. Between the trimmed V and J ends, which lost 2 bases and 4 bases, there was a span of 18 bases. CDR3 length: 16 residues. The CDR3 bases are TGCGCCAGCAGCCAATCATCCAGGCAGGGTCTGTACGAGCAGTACTTC. Translation: CASSQSSRQGLYEQYF.

This clone has more than one count but fewer than ten. At the DNA level, this CDR3 is encoded by other sequences in the same sample as well. V is TRBV5-1 and J is TRBJ2-5; D is unresolved. The germline CDR1 and CDR2 sequences are SGHRS and YFSETQ. Trimming removed 1 base at V and 5 bases at J, with 3 bases between. The CDR3 length is 11 residues. DNA for the CDR3: TGCGCCAGCAGCTTGTCGGAGACCCAGTACTTC. Residues: CASSLSETQYF.

V is TRBV19 and J is TRBJ1-5, with TRBD1 matching 10 bases. The CDR3 runs 16 residues. From germline, CDR1 is LNHDA and CDR2 SQIVND (reference sequence). The J segment lost 7 bases and the V segment lost 3 bases, leaving 9 bases of the junction unmatched. As DNA, the CDR3 is TGTGCCAGTAGTATCACCGGGACAGGGGTAGGGCAGCCCCAGCATTTT. It yields the protein CASSITGTGVGQPQHF.

This chain joins TRBV5-1 and TRBJ2-3; 12 bases fit TRBD2. J was trimmed by 1 base and V by 3 bases; bases with no gene match: 15. The CDR3 sequence is 20 residues long. The germline V gene has CDR1 SGHRS and CDR2 YFSETQ. The DNA of the CDR3 is TGCGCCAGCAGCTGGGCCCCTAGCGGGGGGGCGGTTTACCGCACAGATACGCAGTATTTT. It translates to CASSWAPSGGAVYRTDTQYF.

This chain connects TRBV29-1 to TRBJ2-7; the match to TRBD1 covers 9 bases. J lost 5 bases, V lost 6 bases, and 8 bases had no gene match. The length of the CDR3 is 13 residues. The germline V gene has CDR1 SQVTM and CDR2 ANQGSEA. The DNA for the CDR3 is TGCAGCGTGGTACAGGGGGCGCAGAACGAGCAGTACTTC. This sequence encodes CSVVQGAQNEQYF.

The genes are TRBV27 and TRBJ1-2, with TRBD1 identical over 8 bases. Germline V gene sequence: CDR1 MNHEY, CDR2 SMNVEV (reference sequence). The CDR3 runs to 14 residues. With 6 bases clipped from V and 4 bases from J, the junction kept 7 bases outside the gene matches. The DNA for the CDR3 is TGTGCCAGCAGCTTCTCAGGGGGCGGCTATGGCTACACCTTC. Its protein product is CASSFSGGGYGYTF.

The DNA for the CDR3 is TGTGCCAGCAGCCTCCCCGGGACCGGGACACCACAGTTCTTC. Translation gives CASSLPGTGTPQFF. The J gene is TRBJ2-1, the V gene TRBV11-3; the D gene is possibly TRBD1 (6 bases). The V gene's germline CDR1 is SGHNT and CDR2 YENEEA. The CDR3 is 14 amino acids. Trimming cost V 5 bases and J 13 bases, with 21 bases left between them.